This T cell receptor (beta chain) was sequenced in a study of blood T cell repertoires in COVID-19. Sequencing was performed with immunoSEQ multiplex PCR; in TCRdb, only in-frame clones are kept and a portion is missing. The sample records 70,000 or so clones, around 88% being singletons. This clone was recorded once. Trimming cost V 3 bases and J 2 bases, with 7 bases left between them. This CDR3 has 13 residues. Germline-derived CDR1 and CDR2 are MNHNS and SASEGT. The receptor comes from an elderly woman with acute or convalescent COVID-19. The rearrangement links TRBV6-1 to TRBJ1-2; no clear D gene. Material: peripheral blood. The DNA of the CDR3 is TGTGCCAGCAGTGAGGAGAGAAACTATGGCTACACCTTC. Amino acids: CASSEERNYGYTF.